This paragraph reports one T cell receptor (beta chain). Its antigen specificity is not known. The sample holds no much larger clone one base away, and base qualities are not on file. The data were obtained in a study of shared clonotypes between healthy human individuals (dated by TCRdb to 2020 to 2022). At the level of the whole study: The cohort comprised a couple of women and a few men aged 18 to 49 years. Per donor, three plates each were used for CD4 naive and CD4 memory, two for CD8 naive, and one for CD8 memory. To estimate repertoire size and how much clonotype sharing occurs between individuals, the study deeply sequenced the blood TCR repertoires of five healthy adults. Libraries were prepared and TCR repertoires were sequenced by different laboratories using diverse techniques, in order to increase sequencing depth and limit assay-specific biases. Per donor, leukapheresis produced somewhere between about 0.94 and 8.9 billion PBMCs. General study outcomes and caveats: Naive subsets generally had larger estimated clonotype richness than memory subsets did. Sampling was restricted to blood, and TCR repertoires in tissues likely differ from the TCR repertoires found in blood. Based on pairwise subsampling, the degree of clonotype sharing among donors was expected to be affected by sequencing depth. Because the study included only a small number of donors, the genetic and exposure-history diversity represented was limited. Higher generation probabilities were observed for clonotypes shared by all four sorted-subset donors than for non-shared clonotypes. When several donors were compared, the shared fraction of clonotypes was 5% to 6.5% for naive CD4, 3.5% to 4% for naive CD8, more than 2% for memory CD4, and roughly 0.43% for memory CD8. Rarefaction of sorted-subset datasets indicated incomplete sequencing despite the large sequencing depth.

Healthy HIV-negative adults with no recently reported acute infections or vaccinations were included as donors. Every donor was a Caucasian adult residing in Nashville, Tennessee, USA. Magnetic negative selection was used to enrich CD4+ T cells, after which naive cells were positively selected on CD45RA and the negative fraction became the memory subset. Blood was obtained by leukapheresis, after which PBMCs were separated by Ficoll-Histopaque density gradient centrifugation and cryopreserved in liquid nitrogen vapor phase. Analytical flow cytometry was used to check the purity and quantity of each magnetically sorted T cell population. Genomic DNA was isolated from every sorted fraction and measured by UV absorbance on a Nanodrop 2000c. Using the deep immunoSEQ assay, TCR CDR3 regions were amplified from genomic DNA by multiplex PCR. For each cell subset, the extracted genomic DNA was distributed evenly across all wells of several immunoSEQ 96-well plates, and each plate served as one replicate. Each replicate PCR for sorted subsets received around 0.2 ug genomic DNA, equal to roughly 30,000 T cell genomes. Purified libraries were measured with a Qubit 3.0 fluorometer, size-checked on a Bioanalyzer 2100, and measured again with the KAPA Library Quantification kit. Each immunoSEQ 96-well plate was sequenced on its own single-read 150-cycle Illumina NextSeq 550 flow cell. In the source study's methods: Because the immunoSEQ output held only junctional sequences and lacked quality scores, the filtering could not match the filtering applied to full-length reads. Sequences were annotated with PyIR, a Python wrapper for IgBLAST v1.9, using IMGT germline references to assign V/J genes and CDR3. Reads were removed for weak V/J assignments (E-value above 1e-6), missing CDR3, stop codons, out-of-frame junctions, or ambiguous translated residues. V3J clonotypes were defined by identical inferred V gene, J gene, and CDR3 amino acid sequence. The percentage overlap between two repertoires was calculated by dividing the number of shared unique clonotypes by the size of the smaller repertoire. Richness of each repertoire was evaluated using RTK rarefaction, the Chao1 estimator, and Recon v2.1 estimates of unobserved clonotypes. For all TCRbeta clonotypes obtained by the gDNA method from a handful of donors, generation probabilities were computed with OLGA. TCRdb holds this immuneACCESS table with in-frame rearrangements only. Some clones are missing; in checked studies, unresolved V genes explain under half, and the rest has no known cause. Clonal size and the V and J genes are those of that table, whereas D and trimming came from the DNA. The sample records around 600,000 clones, less than 98% of which are singletons. Around 0.057% of the sample belongs to the ten largest clones.

This clonotype originated in a woman aged 30 to 39 in good health. The sequenced material came from naive CD4+ T cells sorted from blood. The cell subset or site label for this specimen denotes: CD45RA+ positively selected.

The nucleotides are TGTGCCAGCATAGGTAAGACGGCGGTGAACACTGAAGCTTTCTTT. This gives the protein CASIGKTAVNTEAFF. The receptor chain draws on TRBV7-9 and TRBJ1-1, with the D gene not confidently named. CDR1 and CDR2 were assigned from the germline V gene (reference sequence) as SEHNR and FQNEAQ. The CDR3, from cysteine to phenylalanine, totals 15 residues. Only the CDR3 DNA stays, 45 bases, in frame from base 1. Trimming costs V 7 bases and J 0 bases, and their ends lie 15 bases apart.